Below are 16 T cell receptor beta chains sequenced from a single sample in a study of tumor-infiltrating lymphocytes in primary liver carcinoma (dated by TCRdb to 2017 to 2019). TCRdb lists the instrument as Illumina HiSeq 2500. Using a constant-region primer and ProtoScript II reverse transcriptase, TCRbeta-specific cDNA was reverse-transcribed from roughly 460 ng total RNA. Three nested multiplex PCR rounds, following a slightly modified ARM-PCR procedure, were used to build the TCRbeta libraries. Each of the first two PCR rounds ran for approximately 10 cycles and used multiplex TRBV1-TRBV30 forward primers together with a Cbeta reverse primer. TCRdb applied fastp at Q25 and MiXCR to the public reads, then kept only in-frame beta chains. Records with the same CDR3 protein are collapsed into one entry carrying the most frequent genes and DNA. The sample has 300,000 to 400,000 distinct CDR3 sequences on record, 65% of them singletons. Jointly, the top ten make up about 6.5% of the sample.

Blood RNA was extracted from unsorted whole blood with TRIzol reagent; germline DNA came from the DNeasy Blood & Tissue kit. The sequenced material came from peripheral blood. The receptor set was obtained from a middle-aged man with primary liver carcinoma and hepatitis B virus infection.

About this clonotype itself: A read error may explain this, as a much larger clone is one base away. The chain joins TRBV4-3 to TRBJ2-1; D is unclear. Germline CDR1 and CDR2: LGHNA and YSLEER. The germline V and J ends were trimmed by 4 bases and 0 bases, with 13 bases remaining between them. CDR3 size: 16 residues. The CDR3 reads CASSLDAISSYNEQFF. CDR3 DNA sequence: TGCGCCAGCAGCCTAGACGCTATCAGCTCCTACAATGAGCAGTTCTTC.

This clonotype was recorded at least ten times. This chain uses TRBV4-1 with TRBJ2-7; either TRBD1 or TRBD2 may fit D (5 bases each). CDR3 size: 14 residues. The V end was cut by 0 bases, the J end by 7 bases, with 13 bases between. Germline assignment: CDR1 MGHRA and CDR2 YSYEKL. The CDR3 sequence: CASSQEGPGEEQYF. The CDR3 DNA reads as TGCGCCAGCAGCCAAGAGGGGCCCGGGGAGGAGCAGTACTTC.

This clonotype came up many times. This sequence joins TRBV10-3 and TRBJ2-1; TRBD2 matches 11 bases. V lost 2 bases to trimming and J lost 6 bases; unmatched junction nucleotides: 6. The CDR3 contains 16 residues. Germline CDR1 and CDR2: ENHRY and SYGVKD. CDR3 DNA sequence: TGTGCCATCAGTGAGGCTAGCGGGAGGTCCCCCAATGAGCAGTTCTTC. It specifies CAISEASGRSPNEQFF.

The chain is built from TRBV11-2 and TRBJ2-5; possible D gene TRBD2, 6 bases. The CDR3 is 13 residues long. CDR1 and CDR2 from the germline V gene are SGHAT and FQNNGV. Trimming stripped 7 bases from V and 5 bases from J, with 14 bases between. For the CDR3, the DNA is TGTGCCAGCACCCTGACGGAGGGGGAGACCCAGTACTTC. Encoded protein: CASTLTEGETQYF. Combining the CDR3 with reference TRBV11-2 and TRBJ2-5 gives the whole variable domain EAGVAQSPRYKIIEKRQSVAFWCNPISGHATLYWYQQILGQGPKLLIQFQNNGVVDDSQLPKDRFSAERLKGVDSTLKIQPAKLEDSAVYLCASTLTEGETQYFGPGTRLLVL.

This clonotype was seen at least ten times. The chain links TRBV5-6 to TRBJ2-7; 8 bases align to TRBD1. The V gene's germline CDR1 is SGHDT and CDR2 YYEEEE. This CDR3 contains 11 residues. Trimming took 7 bases from V and 3 from J; bases not matched to a gene: 0. CDR3 DNA sequence: TGTGCCAGCGGGACAGGCTACGAGCAGTACTTC. This codes for CASGTGYEQYF.

The V gene is TRBV7-8, the J gene TRBJ2-7, with D unclear. This CDR3 region has 12 residues. The V gene lost 5 bases and the J gene lost 7 bases, with 12 bases spanning the gap. Germline CDR1 SGHVS, CDR2 FQNEAQ. CDR3 sequence reads: CASSLRHYEQYF. Written as DNA, the CDR3 is TGTGCCAGCAGCCTCAGACATTATGAGCAGTACTTC.

Comment on this clonotype: The missing conserved phenylalanine or tryptophan at the end of this CDR3 makes a read error likely. The DNA is omitted, as the CDR3 cannot be located on it reliably, and the CDR3 follows TCRdb's listing. This chain connects TRBV4-1 to TRBJ1-6. CDR1 is MGHRA and CDR2 is YSYEKL in the germline V gene. 16 amino acids form the CDR3, both terminal residues included. The chain's CDR3 is CASSQGSRGYGSPLRS.

With regard to this clonotype: The junction shows a germline mismatch at one end, possibly a read error. CDR3 in amino acids: CVSSHLRERGTQYF. The CDR3 region has the DNA TGTGTCAGCAGTCACCTAAGAGAGAGAGGGACTCAGTACTTC. V is TRBV6-5 and J is TRBJ2-5; TRBD2 is a possible D gene (6 bases). CDR3 length: 14 amino acids. Per germline, CDR1 MNHEY and CDR2 SVGAGI.

This clonotype was found once. Germline is not matched at one junction end, which may reflect a read error. This chain uses TRBV13 with TRBJ2-1; D possibly corresponds to TRBD2 (5 bases). Germline-derived CDR1 and CDR2 are PRHDT and FYEKMQ (reference sequence). CDR3 size: 16 residues. CDR3 protein: CASSSPSGPSYNEEFF. In DNA, the CDR3 is TGTGCCAGCAGCTCTCCCAGCGGTCCCTCCTACAATGAGGAGTTCTTC.

Concerning this clonotype itself: A read error may be the cause here, since a much bigger clone is one base away. The chain carries TRBV4-1 and TRBJ2-4, with TRBD2 as a possible D gene (6 bases). CDR3 size: 14 residues. Germline V CDR1 and CDR2: MGHRA, YSYEKL. This CDR3 reads CDSSQRTSQNIQYF. DNA for the CDR3: TGCGACAGCAGCCAACGTACTAGCCAAAACATTCAGTACTTC.

As to this clonotype: The junction differs from germline at one of its ends, possibly a read error. This chain joins TRBV4-3 and TRBJ1-2; TRBD1 matches 9 bases. The germline V gene has CDR1 LGHNA and CDR2 YSLEER. The CDR3 runs 14 residues. The DNA of the CDR3 is TGCGCCAGCAACCAAGAACAGGGGGCCAATTGCTACACCTTC. It translates to CASNQEQGANCYTF.

The chain employs TRBV5-1 and TRBJ1-3, with no clear D. The germline V gene has CDR1 SGHRS and CDR2 YFSETQ. The CDR3 sequence is 17 residues long. V was shortened by 0 bases and J by 1 base, with 14 bases between the two germline ends. CDR3 in amino acids: CASSLAKTKDSGNTIYF. Here the CDR3 DNA reads TGCGCCAGCAGCTTGGCCAAGACGAAAGATTCTGGAAACACCATATATTTT. Together with reference TRBV5-1 and TRBJ1-3, the CDR3 gives the full variable domain: KAGVTQTPRYLIKTRGQQVTLSCSPISGHRSVSWYQQTPGQGLQFLFEYFSETQRNKGNFPGRFSGRQFSNSRSEMNVSTLELGDSALYLCASSLAKTKDSGNTIYFGEGSWLTVV.

Details on this clonotype: The junction shows a germline mismatch at one end, possibly a read error. V is TRBV11-2 and J is TRBJ1-6; D gene unclear. The CDR3 loop spans 15 amino acids. Germline assignment: CDR1 SGHAT and CDR2 FQNNGV. The CDR3 region is CANSSQYGVNSHLHF. The CDR3 nucleotides read TGTGCCAATAGCTCACAATATGGGGTTAATTCACACCTCCACTTT. Full variable domain (rest looked up from reference TRBV11-2 and TRBJ1-6): EAGVAQSPRYKIIEKRQSVAFWCNPISGHATLYWYQQILGQGPKLLIQFQNNGVVDDSQLPKDRFSAERLKGVDSTLKIQPAKLEDSAVYLCANSSQYGVNSHLHFGNGTRLTVT.

Comments on this clonotype: This sequence may be a read error, since a much larger clone differs from it by one base. In nucleotides, the CDR3 is TGCGCCAGCAGCCGAGTGGCAGTGGGGAGTTGGGCCGGGGAGCTGTTTTTT. Amino acids: CASSRVAVGSWAGELFF. The V gene is TRBV4-1, the J gene TRBJ2-2; D might be TRBD2 (5 bases). The CDR3 contains 17 residues. V lost 4 bases, J lost 6 bases, and 21 bases lay in between. The germline gives CDR1 MGHRA, CDR2 YSYEKL.

The J gene is TRBJ1-5, the V gene TRBV6-1; a possible D gene is TRBD1 (5 bases). CDR1 is MNHNS, CDR2 SASEGT, per germline. CDR3 size: 15 residues. V shed 5 bases and J shed 5 bases, with 16 bases lying between them. CDR3 sequence: CASSSAGIGDQPQHF. The CDR3 DNA is TGTGCCAGCAGTTCAGCAGGGATCGGCGATCAGCCCCAGCATTTT.

Regarding this clonotype: No conserved phenylalanine or tryptophan is present at the end of the CDR3, so a read error is the likely explanation. This rearrangement joins TRBV29-1 to TRBJ1-1; possibly TRBD1 for D (5 bases). CDR3 length: 13 amino acids. CDR1 and CDR2 (germline): SQVTM, ANQGSEA. The CDR3 DNA follows: TGTAGCGTTGTAAGGGATTGGGGGACTGAAGCTTTCTAT. It specifies CSVVRDWGTEAFY.